This passage covers 25 T cell receptor beta chains from one sample sequenced in a study of T cell changes during pregnancy in multiple sclerosis (dated by TCRdb to about 2019). Libraries were built with the immunoSEQ multiplex PCR assay. Imported from immuneACCESS, the table was reduced by TCRdb to in-frame sequences with V and J called. These copies leave out some clones; in studies compared against another copy, an unresolved V gene accounts for under half, and the cause of the remainder is not known. A total of more than 25,000 clones appear in this sample, 87% of them only once. About a tenth of the sample rests with the top ten. This sample comprised CD8+ T cells from peripheral blood mononuclear cells, obtained in the first trimester of pregnancy. The receptors come from a female donor with multiple sclerosis, enrolled in a pregnancy study.

This clone was seen a handful of times. The chain recombines TRBV4-3 with TRBJ2-2; no clear D gene. The ends were cut back, 1 base at V and 1 base at J, with 4 bases in the middle. The CDR3 has 14 residues. Germline V gene lookup returns CDR1 LGHNA and CDR2 YSLEER. This chain's CDR3 is CASSQAGNTGELFF. The CDR3 region has the DNA TGCGCCAGCAGCCAAGCGGGGAACACCGGGGAGCTGTTTTTT.

This clone was counted a single time. The genes are TRBV2 and TRBJ2-6, with 10 bases lining up with TRBD1. Trimming cost V 7 bases and J 0 bases; bases outside gene matches: 12. The CDR3 consists of 19 residues. Germline V lookup: CDR1 SNHLY, CDR2 FYNNEI. The CDR3 is CASMRTWTGGFSGANVLTF. CDR3 in DNA: TGTGCCAGCATGAGGACCTGGACAGGGGGGTTCTCTGGGGCCAACGTCCTGACTTTC.

This chain uses TRBV27 with TRBJ2-7; TRBD2 aligns across 7 bases. CDR3 length: 15 residues. V was pared by 8 bases and J by 0 bases, with 10 bases of the junction left unmatched. Germline CDR1 MNHEY, CDR2 SMNVEV (reference sequence). CDR3 protein: CASRWSGASSYEQYF. In nucleotides, the CDR3 is TGTGCCAGCCGTTGGAGCGGGGCTAGCTCCTACGAGCAGTACTTC.

V is TRBV7-2 and J is TRBJ2-1, with D perhaps TRBD1 (7 bases). Germline V lookup: CDR1 SGHTA, CDR2 FQGNSA. V was trimmed by 4 bases and J by 8 bases, leaving 18 bases between them. The CDR3 contains 15 residues. The CDR3 DNA follows: TGTGCCAGCAGCTCAACAGGGGACTCCCTCGATGAGCAGTTCTTC. Encoded protein: CASSSTGDSLDEQFF.

The chain is built from TRBV6-6 and TRBJ2-7; D ambiguous. The CDR3 covers 12 residues. Germline V gene lookup returns CDR1 MNHNY and CDR2 SVGAGI (reference sequence). CDR3 loop: CAVLSPTYEQYF. For the CDR3, the DNA is TGTGCTGTTTTGAGCCCTACCTACGAGCAGTACTTC.

This clone appeared a few times. This sequence joins TRBV28 and TRBJ2-7; D ambiguous. The germline CDR1 and CDR2 sequences are MDHEN and SYDVKM. This CDR3 is 14 amino acids long. V was trimmed by 6 bases and J by 2 bases, leaving 14 bases between them. DNA for the CDR3: TGTGCCAGCAGCTGGATGGGCAGGACCTACGAGCAGTACTTC. Translation gives CASSWMGRTYEQYF.

The genes are TRBV5-4 and TRBJ2-7, with D maybe TRBD1 (5 bases). Trimming stripped 9 bases from V and 0 bases from J, with 19 bases between. Looked up from germline, CDR1 is SGHNT and CDR2 is YYREEE (reference sequence). CDR3 length: 15 amino acids. CDR3 nucleotides: TGTGCCACCAAAAATGGACATACGAGCTCCTACGAGCAGTACTTC. This codes for CATKNGHTSSYEQYF.

This clone was detected once. CDR3 coding DNA: TGTGCCAGCAGCCTAGGGACAGACCAAGATAATTCACCCCTCCACTTT. Translated, it gives CASSLGTDQDNSPLHF. The gene calls are TRBV4-2 and TRBJ1-6; 7 bases map to TRBD1. CDR1 and CDR2 (germline): LGHNA, YNFKEQ. The V and J ends lost 4 bases and 5 bases, in that order; junction bases with no gene match: 8. CDR3 length: 16 amino acids.

This chain joins TRBV19 and TRBJ1-1; weak D call: TRBD1 (6 bases). Germline V lookup: CDR1 LNHDA, CDR2 SQIVND (reference sequence). The CDR3 has 13 residues. V was pared by 11 bases and J by 4 bases, with 17 bases between. The CDR3 reads CARPGGAGTEAFF. The CDR3 DNA sequence: TGTGCCCGACCTGGGGGGGCAGGCACTGAAGCTTTCTTT.

In DNA, the CDR3 is TGTGCCAGCAGTCCCGGGACTAGCGGGAGGGCCTTCGAGCAGTACTTC. Its protein is CASSPGTSGRAFEQYF. J is TRBJ2-7 and V is TRBV5-6, with 16 nucleotides matching TRBD2. The V segment lost 5 bases and the J segment 6 bases; nucleotides outside the gene matches: 8. This CDR3 has 16 residues. The germline CDR1 and CDR2 sequences are SGHDT and YYEEEE. The complete variable domain, with remaining parts taken from reference TRBV5-6 and TRBJ2-7, reads DAGVTQSPTHLIKTRGQQVTLRCSPKSGHDTVSWYQQALGQGPQFIFQYYEEEERQRGNFPDRFSGHQFPNYSSELNVNALLLGDSALYLCASSPGTSGRAFEQYFGPGTRLTVT.

The chain joins TRBV28 to TRBJ2-7, with D tentatively TRBD1 (6 bases). The CDR3 covers 15 residues. The V end was cut by 3 bases, the J end by 3 bases, with 15 bases between. Germline V gives CDR1 MDHEN, CDR2 SYDVKM. The CDR3 reads CASSLDSGQHYEQYF. In nucleotides, the CDR3 is TGTGCCAGCAGTTTGGATTCCGGACAGCACTACGAGCAGTACTTC.

J is TRBJ2-6 and V is TRBV5-4; maybe TRBD2 (5 bases). The CDR3 sequence is 18 residues long. V lost 4 bases to trimming and J lost 0 bases, with 17 bases between them. The germline gives CDR1 SGHNT, CDR2 YYREEE (reference sequence). CDR3 nucleotide sequence: TGTGCCAGCAGCGACGACTTGCTCGCGGGCTCTGGGGCCAACGTCCTGACTTTC. This encodes CASSDDLLAGSGANVLTF. Full variable domain (missing parts from reference TRBV5-4 and TRBJ2-6): ETGVTQSPTHLIKTRGQQVTLRCSSQSGHNTVSWYQQALGQGPQFIFQYYREEENGRGNFPPRFSGLQFPNYSSELNVNALELDDSALYLCASSDDLLAGSGANVLTFGAGSRLTVL.

The genes are TRBV7-2 and TRBJ2-7, with D possibly TRBD1 on 5 matching bases. CDR3 size: 13 residues. The germline CDR1 and CDR2 sequences are SGHTA and FQGNSA. Trimming pared 6 bases from V and 3 bases from J, leaving 12 bases between. CDR3 in amino acids: CASSYTRVYEQYF. In nucleotides, the CDR3 is TGTGCCAGCAGTTACACCAGGGTCTACGAGCAGTACTTC. Together with reference TRBV7-2 and TRBJ2-7, the CDR3 gives the full variable domain: GAGVSQSPSNKVTEKGKDVELRCDPISGHTALYWYRQSLGQGLEFLIYFQGNSAPDKSGLPSDRFSAERTGGSVSTLTIQRTQQEDSAVYLCASSYTRVYEQYFGPGTRLTVT.

This chain links TRBV5-8 with TRBJ2-7; 13 bases fit TRBD2. Per germline, CDR1 SGHTS and CDR2 YDEGEE. This CDR3 comprises 18 residues. V trimming: 5 bases; J trimming: 0 bases; junction bases outside the gene matches: 11. The CDR3 here is CASREGTSGVTRSYEQYF. DNA for the CDR3: TGTGCCAGCAGGGAAGGGACTAGCGGGGTAACCCGCTCCTACGAGCAGTACTTC.

The gene calls are TRBV6-4 and TRBJ2-1; 9 nucleotides match TRBD2. V lost 0 bases to trimming and J lost 5 bases; unmatched junction nucleotides: 2. The CDR3 spans 15 residues. CDR1 and CDR2 (germline): MRHNA, SNTAGT. The CDR3 protein is CASSDSSGGHNEQFF. The CDR3 nucleotides read TGTGCCAGCAGTGACTCAAGCGGGGGGCACAATGAGCAGTTCTTC.

The rearrangement links TRBV28 to TRBJ2-2; 7 positions match TRBD2. From germline, CDR1 is MDHEN and CDR2 SYDVKM. V trimming: 2 bases; J trimming: 4 bases; junction bases outside the gene matches: 4. The CDR3 has 15 amino acids. The CDR3 coding sequence is TGTGCCAGCAGTTTAGTGGGAGGGGCCACCGGGGAGCTGTTTTTT. Protein: CASSLVGGATGELFF.

This chain links TRBV6-5 with TRBJ2-2, with TRBD2 identical over 7 bases. V shed 10 bases, J shed 0 bases, and the junction held 8 bases outside the gene matches. Germline CDR1 and CDR2: MNHEY and SVGAGI. The CDR3 runs to 15 residues. CDR3: CATFSGGTNTGELFF. The DNA for the CDR3 is TGTGCCACCTTCTCCGGGGGGACGAACACCGGGGAGCTGTTTTTT.

The V call is TRBV15, the J call TRBJ2-7, with D unresolved. Trimming cost V 1 base and J 4 bases, with 8 bases left between them. Germline CDR1 reads LNHNV; CDR2 reads YYDKDF (reference sequence). This CDR3 contains 13 residues. The CDR3 bases are TGTGCCACCAGCAGAGCCCTAGAATACGAGCAGTACTTC. It is translated as CATSRALEYEQYF.

The chain couples TRBV27 to TRBJ2-7, with 7 bases matching TRBD2. Germline CDR1 and CDR2: MNHEY and SMNVEV (reference sequence). This CDR3 region has 14 residues. V shed 1 base, J shed 2 bases, and the junction held 2 bases outside the gene matches. The CDR3 region is CASSLLGGAYEQYF. The CDR3 nucleotides read TGTGCCAGCAGTTTATTGGGAGGGGCCTACGAGCAGTACTTC.

This chain uses TRBV11-2 with TRBJ2-3, with TRBD2 identical over 8 bases. V shed 3 bases, J shed 4 bases, and the junction held 3 bases outside the gene matches. The CDR3 extends over 14 amino acids. Germline V CDR1 and CDR2: SGHAT, FQNNGV. Written as DNA, the CDR3 is TGTGCCAGCAGCTTGGGACTAGTGCCAGATACGCAGTATTTT. Translating it yields CASSLGLVPDTQYF.

This chain joins TRBV30 and TRBJ1-1; 7 bases line up with TRBD1. This CDR3 comprises 13 residues. The V and J ends lost 3 bases and 4 bases, in that order; junction bases with no gene match: 5. In germline, CDR1 is GTSNPN, CDR2 SVGIG (reference sequence). CDR3 residues: CAWRANRGTEAFF. The DNA of the CDR3 is TGTGCCTGGAGAGCGAACAGGGGCACTGAAGCTTTCTTT.

This clone was found once. Written as DNA, the CDR3 is TGTGCCAGCAGCTTGGCAGGACAGCCCCAGCATTTT. Its translation is CASSLAGQPQHF. J is TRBJ1-5 and V is TRBV7-9; unclear D gene. Deletions cut 3 bases from V and 7 bases from J, with 7 bases between. This CDR3 region has 12 residues. Germline V gene data show CDR1 as SEHNR and CDR2 as FQNEAQ (reference sequence).

This clone was recorded a few times. The CDR3 bases are TGTGCCAGCAGCCAAGATTCGGGAGACAGGGGCTACGAGCAGTACTTC. It is translated as CASSQDSGDRGYEQYF. The chain joins TRBV4-2 to TRBJ2-7; 8 bases fit TRBD1. The V and J ends lost 0 bases and 3 bases, in that order; junction bases with no gene match: 7. This CDR3 comprises 16 residues. In germline, CDR1 is LGHNA, CDR2 YNFKEQ.

The genes are TRBV29-1 and TRBJ2-3; D possibly corresponds to TRBD2 (6 bases). The V gene's germline CDR1 is SQVTM and CDR2 ANQGSEA. Trimming pared 1 base from V and 2 bases from J, leaving 16 bases between. The CDR3 is 16 residues long. CDR3 coding DNA: TGCAGCGTTGAAGGGGAGGTAGCGGACCTCACAGATACGCAGTATTTT. Translation gives CSVEGEVADLTDTQYF.

This clone showed up just a few times. V is TRBV7-3 and J is TRBJ2-1, with TRBD2 as a possible D gene (6 bases). Per the germline V gene, CDR1 is SGHTA and CDR2 is FQGTGA. Trimming shortened V by 4 bases and J by 2 bases, and 15 bases separated the two germline ends. The CDR3 runs to 16 residues. Here the CDR3 reads CASSSIGSSAYNEQFF. Here the CDR3 DNA reads TGTGCCAGCAGCTCGATCGGTTCTAGCGCCTACAATGAGCAGTTCTTC.